What follows is one T cell receptor beta chain and its context. As yet, its antigen is unknown. Looked up from germline, CDR1 is PRHDT and CDR2 is FYEKMQ (reference sequence). The CDR3 length is 12 residues. V was pared by 0 bases and J by 8 bases, with 7 bases between. The record originates from a study of T cells in tumors after PD-1 blockade. Study summary: Patients received pembrolizumab 200 mg every 3 weeks or cemiplimab 350 mg every 2 weeks. Broader study findings: Blood contained about 40% of the tumor's TCR clonotypes.

Clones were read by immunoSEQ multiplex PCR, and TCRdb kept only the in-frame ones, dropping some. Found here are some 60,000 clones, around 77% of them singletons; the top ten hold 10% to 15%. The rearrangement uses TRBV13 and TRBJ1-1; D might be TRBD1 (5 bases). Sequencing was performed on PBMCs, taken before anti-PD-1 treatment. The clonotype was recovered from a human donor with basal cell carcinoma. CDR3 DNA: TGTGCCAGCAGCTTAGGTGGGGCAGAAGCTTTCTTT. Its translation: CASSLGGAEAFF.